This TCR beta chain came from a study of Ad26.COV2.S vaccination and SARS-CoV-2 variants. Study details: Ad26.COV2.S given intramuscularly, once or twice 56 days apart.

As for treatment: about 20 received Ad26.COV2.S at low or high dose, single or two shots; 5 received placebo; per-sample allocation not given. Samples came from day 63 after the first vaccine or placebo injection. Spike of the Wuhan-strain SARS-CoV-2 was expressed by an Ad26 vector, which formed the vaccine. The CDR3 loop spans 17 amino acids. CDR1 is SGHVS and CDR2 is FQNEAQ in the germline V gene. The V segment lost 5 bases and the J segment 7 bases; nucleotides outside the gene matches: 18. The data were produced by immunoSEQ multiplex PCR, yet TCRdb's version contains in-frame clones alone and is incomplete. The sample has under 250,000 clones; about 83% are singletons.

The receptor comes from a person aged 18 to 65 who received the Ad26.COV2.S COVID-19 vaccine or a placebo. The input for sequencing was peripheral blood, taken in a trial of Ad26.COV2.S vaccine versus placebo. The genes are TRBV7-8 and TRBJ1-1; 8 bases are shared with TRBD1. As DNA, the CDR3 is TGTGCCAGCAGCCCGGTTTCAGGGGGCCTCCCTTTCGGTGAAGCTTTCTTT. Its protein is CASSPVSGGLPFGEAFF.